This TCR beta chain was recorded in a study of shared clonotypes between healthy human individuals. Broader study findings: In this cohort, only blood was sampled, and tissue repertoires likely differ.

It was CD45RO-negative cells, positively selected for CCR7, that made up naive CD8 cells, with terminally differentiated effector memory CD45RA+ cells excluded. An approximately 200 ng quantity of DNA, 29,000 or so T cell genomes, went into the sorted-subset replicate PCRs. Generated by immunoSEQ multiplex PCR, the TCRdb table keeps only in-frame clones and is missing some. The sample has approximately 2,000,000 clones, 85% to 95% seen once. V was pared by 4 bases and J by 3 bases, with 3 bases of the junction left unmatched. Per the germline V gene, CDR1 is SGHTA and CDR2 is FQGTGA. This CDR3 is built from 15 residues. About this clone: Its antigen remains unidentified.

The chain combines TRBV7-3 with TRBJ2-1; 10 bases are shared with TRBD2. The sequenced sample was naive CD8+ T cells from PBMCs. The source of this sequence is a man aged 18 to 35 in good health. Some clones in this sample may be carry-over from other donors' samples. The CDR3 sequence: CASSSLAGDYNEQFF. CDR3 in DNA: TGTGCCAGCAGCTCCCTAGCGGGAGACTACAATGAGCAGTTCTTC.